Listed below are T cell receptor beta chains from one sample, sequenced in a study of blood T cell repertoires in COVID-19. Clones were sequenced by immunoSEQ multiplex PCR, and TCRdb holds only the in-frame ones, with some missing. The repertoire includes a few hundred thousand clones, nearly 90% of them detected once, and 1.5% to 2% sits in the top ten. Source material: PBMCs or T cells enriched from blood (not recorded which). Receptors were obtained from a woman between 55 and 75 years old who had recovered from COVID-19. Both conserved end residues are part of each CDR3. The D gene is left open where the match is weak. The size of a clone is reported for some rows only, either as once, few or many, or as a class for expanded clones.

D gene: -; clone size: once; V gene: TRBV10-3; J gene: TRBJ2-1; CDR3 DNA: TGTGCCATCACCCCGGGCAGGGGTCCCTACAATGAGCAGTTCTTC; CDR3 protein: CAITPGRGPYNEQFF
D gene: TRBD1; clone size: once; V gene: TRBV6-5; J gene: TRBJ1-2; CDR3 DNA: TGTGCCAGCAGTTACTCAGACAGGGCCTACTATGGCTACACCTTC; CDR3 protein: CASSYSDRAYYGYTF
D gene: TRBD2; clone size: once; V gene: TRBV6-1; J gene: TRBJ2-1; CDR3 DNA: TGTGCCAGCAGTGAAGGCGGGGGGGCCTCTGAGCAGTTCTTC; CDR3 protein: CASSEGGGASEQFF
D gene: -; clone size: few; V gene: TRBV7-9; J gene: TRBJ2-3; CDR3 DNA: TGTGCCAGCAGCTTAAGTCAGGGTACGCAGTATTTT; CDR3 protein: CASSLSQGTQYF
D gene: TRBD1; clone size: once; V gene: TRBV7-8; J gene: TRBJ1-1; CDR3 DNA: TGTGCCAGCAGCCTCCTTACAGGGGCGAACACTGAAGCTTTCTTT; CDR3 protein: CASSLLTGANTEAFF
D gene: -; clone size: -; V gene: TRBV6-5; J gene: TRBJ2-7; CDR3 DNA: TGTGCCAGCAGTTACACCGACATCTACGAGCAGTACTTC; CDR3 protein: CASSYTDIYEQYF
D gene: -; clone size: -; V gene: TRBV28; J gene: TRBJ1-6; CDR3 DNA: TGTGCCAGCAGGAACACTAATTCACCCCTCCACTTT; CDR3 protein: CASRNTNSPLHF
D gene: TRBD2; clone size: -; V gene: TRBV10-3; J gene: TRBJ2-1; CDR3 DNA: TGTGCCATCAGTGGTCTAGCGGGGTTACGCTCCTACAATGAGCAGTTCTTC; CDR3 protein: CAISGLAGLRSYNEQFF
D gene: -; clone size: few; V gene: TRBV7-3; J gene: TRBJ2-2; CDR3 DNA: TGTGCCAGCAGCCCCCCAGCCGGGGAGCTGTTTTTT; CDR3 protein: CASSPPAGELFF
D gene: TRBD1; clone size: -; V gene: TRBV18; J gene: TRBJ2-6; CDR3 DNA: TGTGCCAGCTCACCGGCTATGGCAGGGGGCCTCTCTGGGGCCAACGTCCTGACTTTC; CDR3 protein: CASSPAMAGGLSGANVLTF
D gene: TRBD1; clone size: -; V gene: TRBV6-1; J gene: TRBJ1-3; CDR3 DNA: TGTGCCAGCAGTGAATGGCAGGGGGCAGGAAACACCATATATTTT; CDR3 protein: CASSEWQGAGNTIYF
D gene: -; clone size: -; V gene: TRBV4-2; J gene: TRBJ2-6; CDR3 DNA: TGTGCCAGCAGCCTCAGGGGTGGGGCCAACGTCCTGACTTTC; CDR3 protein: CASSLRGGANVLTF
D gene: TRBD1; clone size: -; V gene: TRBV28; J gene: TRBJ1-1; CDR3 DNA: TGTGCCAGCAGTTTAGGACAGGGGGTTACATTGAGGGAAGCTTTCTTT; CDR3 protein: CASSLGQGVTLREAFF
D gene: -; clone size: -; V gene: TRBV12-3/TRBV12-4; J gene: TRBJ2-5; CDR3 DNA: TGTGCCAGCAGTCCCGGAGAGACCCAGTACTTC; CDR3 protein: CASSPGETQYF
D gene: TRBD1; clone size: -; V gene: TRBV30; J gene: TRBJ1-2; CDR3 DNA: TGTGCCTGGAGAGGACAGGGGACATCTGGCTACACCTTC; CDR3 protein: CAWRGQGTSGYTF
D gene: TRBD1; clone size: few; V gene: TRBV7-9; J gene: TRBJ1-2; CDR3 DNA: TGTGCCAGCAGCTTGGGACAGGGTGCCTATGGCTACACCTTC; CDR3 protein: CASSLGQGAYGYTF
D gene: -; clone size: once; V gene: TRBV12-3/TRBV12-4; J gene: TRBJ1-6; CDR3 DNA: TGTGCCAGCAGTTTATACCAGTATTCACCCCTCCACTTT; CDR3 protein: CASSLYQYSPLHF
D gene: TRBD1; clone size: -; V gene: TRBV7-6; J gene: TRBJ1-2; CDR3 DNA: TGTGCCAGCAGCTTAGGGACAGGGGGTATAGAGGGCTACACCTTC; CDR3 protein: CASSLGTGGIEGYTF
D gene: -; clone size: -; V gene: TRBV6-2/TRBV6-3; J gene: TRBJ1-5; CDR3 DNA: TGTGCCAGCAGTTACTCGATCCCCGGGGAGAACAATCAGCCCCAGCATTTT; CDR3 protein: CASSYSIPGENNQPQHF
D gene: -; clone size: -; V gene: TRBV18; J gene: TRBJ1-1; CDR3 DNA: TGTGCCAGCTCTTCCCAGGAGGGGTCGAACACTGAAGCTTTCTTT; CDR3 protein: CASSSQEGSNTEAFF
D gene: TRBD2; clone size: -; V gene: TRBV3-1/TRBV3-2; J gene: TRBJ2-1; CDR3 DNA: TGTGCCAGCAGCCAAGATACGACGGGGGGGCTGAATGAGCAGTTCTTC; CDR3 protein: CASSQDTTGGLNEQFF
D gene: TRBD1; clone size: -; V gene: TRBV24-1; J gene: TRBJ1-2; CDR3 DNA: TGTGCCACCAGTGGCACAGGGGCTGGTGGCTACACCTTC; CDR3 protein: CATSGTGAGGYTF
D gene: -; clone size: -; V gene: TRBV6-4; J gene: TRBJ1-1; CDR3 DNA: TGTGCCAGCAGCCGGGGGGTGGACACTGAAGCTTTCTTT; CDR3 protein: CASSRGVDTEAFF
D gene: -; clone size: -; V gene: TRBV7-9; J gene: TRBJ2-1; CDR3 DNA: TGTGCCAGCAGCCCGGGGATAGTCCAGGAAGTCAATGAGCAGTTCTTC; CDR3 protein: CASSPGIVQEVNEQFF
D gene: -; clone size: -; V gene: TRBV28; J gene: TRBJ1-2; CDR3 DNA: TGTGCCAGCAGGGAACCTGACAGAGCCTATGGCTACACCTTC; CDR3 protein: CASREPDRAYGYTF
D gene: -; clone size: -; V gene: TRBV7-3; J gene: TRBJ2-4; CDR3 DNA: TGTGCCAGCAGCTTAGGCAGGGGTTATCTAGTCAAAAACATTCAGTACTTC; CDR3 protein: CASSLGRGYLVKNIQYF
D gene: TRBD2; clone size: -; V gene: TRBV9; J gene: TRBJ2-1; CDR3 DNA: TGTGCCAGCAGCGTAGTACTAGCGGGGGGCAATGAGCAGTTCTTC; CDR3 protein: CASSVVLAGGNEQFF
D gene: TRBD2; clone size: few; V gene: TRBV6-5; J gene: TRBJ2-3; CDR3 DNA: TGTGCCAGCAGACTAGGACTAGCGGGTACAGATACGCAGTATTTT; CDR3 protein: CASRLGLAGTDTQYF
D gene: -; clone size: -; V gene: TRBV6-5; J gene: TRBJ2-7; CDR3 DNA: TGTGCCACCGCCCCGGCGACGGGATCCTACGAGCAGTACTTC; CDR3 protein: CATAPATGSYEQYF
D gene: -; clone size: -; V gene: TRBV5-1; J gene: TRBJ1-2; CDR3 DNA: TGCGCCAGCAGCCGGACCGGAGGCGTAAACTATGGCTACACCTTC; CDR3 protein: CASSRTGGVNYGYTF
D gene: -; clone size: -; V gene: TRBV9; J gene: TRBJ2-3; CDR3 DNA: TGTGCCAGCACCACTAACGCGGGCACAGATACGCAGTATTTT; CDR3 protein: CASTTNAGTDTQYF
D gene: TRBD2; clone size: -; V gene: TRBV19; J gene: TRBJ2-7; CDR3 DNA: TGTGCCAGTAGTGACCTAGCGGGAGGGCCGCGCGAGCAGTACTTC; CDR3 protein: CASSDLAGGPREQYF
D gene: -; clone size: -; V gene: TRBV7-2; J gene: TRBJ1-5; CDR3 DNA: TGTGCCAGCAGCTTAGACAGTAATCAGCCCCAGCATTTT; CDR3 protein: CASSLDSNQPQHF
D gene: -; clone size: few; V gene: TRBV11-2; J gene: TRBJ1-1; CDR3 DNA: TGTGCCAGCAGCTCAGGACTGCAGAACACTGAAGCTTTCTTT; CDR3 protein: CASSSGLQNTEAFF
D gene: -; clone size: -; V gene: TRBV28; J gene: TRBJ1-4; CDR3 DNA: TGTGCCAGCAGTGGATACAGGATTAAACTGTTTTTT; CDR3 protein: CASSGYRIKLFF
D gene: -; clone size: -; V gene: TRBV19; J gene: TRBJ1-2; CDR3 DNA: TGTGCCAGTAGTATTTCTCCAGGGAAGAGCAGCTATGGCTACACCTTC; CDR3 protein: CASSISPGKSSYGYTF
D gene: -; clone size: -; V gene: TRBV7-9; J gene: TRBJ2-7; CDR3 DNA: TGTGCCAGCAGCCAGGCAGGGTCCCTTGGCTACGAGCAGTACTTC; CDR3 protein: CASSQAGSLGYEQYF
D gene: TRBD2; clone size: -; V gene: TRBV11-2; J gene: TRBJ2-1; CDR3 DNA: TGTGCCAGCAGCTTAACGAGCGGGGGGCCCCAGCCCCATGAGCAGTTCTTC; CDR3 protein: CASSLTSGGPQPHEQFF
D gene: -; clone size: -; V gene: TRBV25-1; J gene: TRBJ1-2; CDR3 DNA: TGTGCCAGCAGTCTTAAAGCTAGAATTGATCGGGGCTACACCTTC; CDR3 protein: CASSLKARIDRGYTF
D gene: TRBD2; clone size: -; V gene: TRBV7-8; J gene: TRBJ2-7; CDR3 DNA: TGTGCCAGCAGTAGACCAAATACCGGGACTAGCGGGGGTACACTCCCTCGCGAGCAGTACTTC; CDR3 protein: CASSRPNTGTSGGTLPREQYF
D gene: -; clone size: -; V gene: TRBV6-4; J gene: TRBJ1-1; CDR3 DNA: TGTGCCAGCAGTGTTGGGGGGGGGAGCACTGAAGCTTTCTTT; CDR3 protein: CASSVGGGSTEAFF
D gene: -; clone size: -; V gene: TRBV7-2; J gene: TRBJ2-2; CDR3 DNA: TGTGCCAGCAGCTTAGGCGGGGCGGGGCTGAACACCGGGGAGCTGTTTTTT; CDR3 protein: CASSLGGAGLNTGELFF
D gene: -; clone size: -; V gene: TRBV1; J gene: TRBJ1-3; CDR3 DNA: TGCACCAGCAGCCAAGGAGACACGACAGGAGAAGGTTCTGGAAACACCATATATTTT; CDR3 protein: CTSSQGDTTGEGSGNTIYF
D gene: -; clone size: -; V gene: TRBV6-5; J gene: TRBJ1-2; CDR3 DNA: TGTGCCAGCAGTTCGAGTAGACAGAATTACTATGGCTACACCTTC; CDR3 protein: CASSSSRQNYYGYTF
D gene: TRBD1; clone size: -; V gene: TRBV29-1; J gene: TRBJ2-5; CDR3 DNA: TGCAGCGTCGCAACAGGGGTGGGGGAGACCCAGTACTTC; CDR3 protein: CSVATGVGETQYF
D gene: TRBD2; clone size: -; V gene: TRBV18; J gene: TRBJ2-1; CDR3 DNA: TGTGCCAGCTCAGAACTGACTAGCGGGACTTACAATGAGCAGTTCTTC; CDR3 protein: CASSELTSGTYNEQFF
D gene: TRBD1; clone size: once; V gene: TRBV28; J gene: TRBJ1-2; CDR3 DNA: TGTGCCAGCAGAACAGGGGGCGAAGGCTACACCTTC; CDR3 protein: CASRTGGEGYTF
D gene: -; clone size: -; V gene: TRBV5-1; J gene: TRBJ1-1; CDR3 DNA: TGCGCCAGCACGGGAGGGGGAGTGAACACTGAAGCTTTCTTT; CDR3 protein: CASTGGGVNTEAFF
D gene: -; clone size: once; V gene: TRBV5-1; J gene: TRBJ1-5; CDR3 DNA: TGCGCCAGCAGCTGGAGTGGTCCAGGGGGCAATCAGCCCCAGCATTTT; CDR3 protein: CASSWSGPGGNQPQHF
D gene: -; clone size: -; V gene: TRBV9; J gene: TRBJ1-4; CDR3 DNA: TGTGCCAGCAGCACTGCGGGGGGGCTGGGGGAAAAACTGTTTTTT; CDR3 protein: CASSTAGGLGEKLFF
D gene: -; clone size: -; V gene: TRBV7-3; J gene: TRBJ2-5; CDR3 DNA: TGTGCCAGCAGCCCTACCGATAGAGGTATAGAGACCCAGTACTTC; CDR3 protein: CASSPTDRGIETQYF
D gene: TRBD1; clone size: -; V gene: TRBV28; J gene: TRBJ1-4; CDR3 DNA: TGTGCCAGTCAGGGGGGAAATGAAAAACTGTTTTTT; CDR3 protein: CASQGGNEKLFF
D gene: -; clone size: -; V gene: TRBV10-3; J gene: TRBJ1-4; CDR3 DNA: TGTGCCATCAGTGACCCTAGGGGCAGGGGAAATGAAAAACTGTTTTTT; CDR3 protein: CAISDPRGRGNEKLFF
D gene: TRBD2; clone size: -; V gene: TRBV6-5; J gene: TRBJ2-7; CDR3 DNA: TGTGCCAGCGCCCTGCGGGGGGTCTACGAGCAGTACTTC; CDR3 protein: CASALRGVYEQYF
D gene: -; clone size: -; V gene: TRBV6-5; J gene: TRBJ2-3; CDR3 DNA: TGTGCCAGCAGTAAGGTATGGGGGGACGGAGATACGCAGTATTTT; CDR3 protein: CASSKVWGDGDTQYF